This T cell receptor beta chain was recorded in a study of cytomegalovirus exposure and HLA in healthy donors. Study summary: In terms of ancestry, the Caucasian-associated cluster contained about 80% of the 300 to 400 genotyped donors. General study results and limits: Common viral pathogens seemed, in a later analysis, to connect with several of the most significant clusters. Fewer N-insertions (relative to the 666-donor mean) were reportedly seen in an Asian-associated ancestry cluster in a later analysis. In a later analysis, TCR beta V- and J-gene trimming was associated with a missense DCLRE1C variant.

A note on this clone: Antigen specificity is unknown.

Primers: 60 Vbeta forward and 13 Jbeta reverse. Assay used: immunoSEQ multiplex PCR; TCRdb lists only in-frame clones, some missing. The sample yields 150,000 to 200,000 clones, 76% seen once. This CDR3 has 14 residues. Deletions cut 1 base from V and 1 base from J, with 7 bases between. Germline CDR1 reads MDHEN; CDR2 reads SYDVKM. Sequences were obtained from PBMCs. The TCR was taken from a female donor in good health and CMV-seronegative. This sequence joins TRBV28 and TRBJ1-1; D uncertain. CDR3: CASSLSAGNTEAFF. The CDR3 DNA reads as TGTGCCAGCAGTTTATCGGCAGGGAACACTGAAGCTTTCTTT.